This TCR beta chain was retrieved from a study of blood T cells in healthy people across ages. A J-beta primer mix and a sample-barcoded 5' primer were used in a second PCR of about 6 to 12 cycles. TCRdb analysed the 5' RACE reads with MiXCR anew, one entry per CDR3 protein. The sample lists about 1.8 million distinct CDR3 sequences, around half seen once, with more than 2% in the top ten. Concerning this clonotype itself: The antigen is unknown.

CDR3 length: 15 residues. The V and J ends lost 3 bases and 5 bases, in that order; junction bases with no gene match: 11. Germline assignment: CDR1 DFQATT and CDR2 SNEGSKA (reference sequence). Study-level findings and limits: Correlation between TCR beta diversity and naive T cell percentage was strong.

This sequence originates from a woman in her forties in good health. J is TRBJ2-5 and V is TRBV20-1, with TRBD2 matching 8 bases. The sample was blood. CDR3 amino acids: CSASRPAGVRETQYF. CDR3 nucleotides: TGCAGTGCTAGTCGTCCAGCGGGGGTCCGGGAGACCCAGTACTTC.